This T cell receptor (beta chain) is from a study of identical twins. TCRdb redid the calling of the 5' RACE reads with MiXCR, one entry per CDR3 protein. The sample contains 1.5 million to 2 million distinct CDR3 sequences, about 32% of which appear only once. In this sample, this clonotype turned up a few times. As yet, its antigen is unknown. Study observations and caveats: Twin-shared out-of-frame alpha sequences showed excess low generation probability. Surplus twin overlap in beta out-of-frame sequences was less pronounced. The study found that models underestimated out-of-frame TCR alpha sharing in monozygotic twins.

This CDR3 is 14 amino acids long. V lost 8 bases to trimming and J lost 6 bases, with 20 bases between them. Germline CDR1 and CDR2: DFQATT and SNEGSKA (reference sequence). Input material: cord blood. This TCR was sampled from a newborn girl in good health. The chain carries TRBV20-1 and TRBJ2-1; TRBD1 is a possible D gene (5 bases). The CDR3 sequence: CSSSRQGRRNEQFF. The DNA for the CDR3 is TGCAGTAGTTCGAGGCAGGGTCGTCGCAATGAGCAGTTCTTC.